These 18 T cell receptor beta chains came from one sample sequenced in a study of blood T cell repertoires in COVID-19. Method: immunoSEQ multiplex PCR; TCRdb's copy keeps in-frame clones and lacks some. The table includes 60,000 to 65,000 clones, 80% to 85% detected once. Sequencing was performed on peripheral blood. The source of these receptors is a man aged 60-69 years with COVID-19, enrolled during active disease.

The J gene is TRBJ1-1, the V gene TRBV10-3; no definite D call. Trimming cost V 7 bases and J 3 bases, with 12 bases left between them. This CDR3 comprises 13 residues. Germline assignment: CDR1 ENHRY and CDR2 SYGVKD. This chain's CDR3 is CAIKNDQDTEAFF. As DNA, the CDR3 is TGTGCCATCAAGAACGATCAGGACACTGAAGCTTTCTTT.

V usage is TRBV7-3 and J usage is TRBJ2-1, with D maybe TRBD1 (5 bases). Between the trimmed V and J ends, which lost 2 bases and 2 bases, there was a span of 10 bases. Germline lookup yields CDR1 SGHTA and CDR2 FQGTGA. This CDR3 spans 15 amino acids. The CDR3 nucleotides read TGTGCCAGCAGCTTAGGGCCAGGGCCCTACAATGAGCAGTTCTTC. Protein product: CASSLGPGPYNEQFF.

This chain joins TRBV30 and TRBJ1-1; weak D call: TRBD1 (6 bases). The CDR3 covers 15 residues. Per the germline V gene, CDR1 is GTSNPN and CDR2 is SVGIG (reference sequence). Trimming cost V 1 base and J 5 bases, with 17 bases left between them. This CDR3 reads CAWSEVSGGWTEAFF. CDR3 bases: TGTGCCTGGAGTGAGGTGAGCGGGGGCTGGACTGAAGCTTTCTTT.

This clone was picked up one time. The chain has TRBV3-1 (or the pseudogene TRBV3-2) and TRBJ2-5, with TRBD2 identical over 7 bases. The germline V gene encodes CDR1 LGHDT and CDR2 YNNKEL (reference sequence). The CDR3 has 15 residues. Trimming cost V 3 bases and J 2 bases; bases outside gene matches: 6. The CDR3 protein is CASSQGTTRQETQYF. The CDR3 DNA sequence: TGTGCCAGCAGCCAGGGGACTACAAGACAAGAGACCCAGTACTTC.

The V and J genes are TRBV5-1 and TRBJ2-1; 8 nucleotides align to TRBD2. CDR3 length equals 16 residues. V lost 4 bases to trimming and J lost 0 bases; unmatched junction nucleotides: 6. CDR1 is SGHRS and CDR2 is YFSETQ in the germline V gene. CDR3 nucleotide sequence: TGCGCCAGCAGCGTGGGACTAGGAGGCTCCTACAATGAGCAGTTCTTC. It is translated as CASSVGLGGSYNEQFF. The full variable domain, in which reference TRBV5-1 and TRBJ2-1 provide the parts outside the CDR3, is KAGVTQTPRYLIKTRGQQVTLSCSPISGHRSVSWYQQTPGQGLQFLFEYFSETQRNKGNFPGRFSGRQFSNSRSEMNVSTLELGDSALYLCASSVGLGGSYNEQFFGPGTRLTVL.

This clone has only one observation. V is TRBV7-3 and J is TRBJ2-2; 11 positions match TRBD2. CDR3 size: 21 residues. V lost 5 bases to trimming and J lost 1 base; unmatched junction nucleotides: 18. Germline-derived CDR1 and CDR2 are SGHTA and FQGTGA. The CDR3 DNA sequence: TGTGCCAGCAGCCTAGAAAATAGCGGGAGGGCTCATTTTAGGAACACCGGGGAGCTGTTTTTT. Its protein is CASSLENSGRAHFRNTGELFF.

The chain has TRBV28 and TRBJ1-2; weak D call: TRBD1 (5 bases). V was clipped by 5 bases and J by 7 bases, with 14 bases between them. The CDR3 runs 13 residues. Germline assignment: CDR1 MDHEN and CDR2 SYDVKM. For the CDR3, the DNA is TGTGCCAGCAGTCCCTCCTCCGGGGGTGGCTACACCTTC. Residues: CASSPSSGGGYTF.

Here the CDR3 reads CASSDGGRGRFGYTF. The CDR3 DNA sequence: TGTGCCAGCAGTGACGGAGGCAGGGGGCGCTTCGGCTACACCTTC. The chain has TRBV28 and TRBJ1-2, with 8 bases that match TRBD1. The CDR3 length is 15 residues. V lost 5 bases to trimming and J lost 8 bases; unmatched junction nucleotides: 13. CDR1 is MDHEN and CDR2 is SYDVKM in the germline V gene.

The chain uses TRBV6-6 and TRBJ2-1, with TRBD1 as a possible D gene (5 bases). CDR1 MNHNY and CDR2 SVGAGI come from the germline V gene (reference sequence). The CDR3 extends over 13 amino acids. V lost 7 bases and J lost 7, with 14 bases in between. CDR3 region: CASTGRGGNEQFF. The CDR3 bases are TGTGCCAGCACAGGGCGCGGTGGGAATGAGCAGTTCTTC.

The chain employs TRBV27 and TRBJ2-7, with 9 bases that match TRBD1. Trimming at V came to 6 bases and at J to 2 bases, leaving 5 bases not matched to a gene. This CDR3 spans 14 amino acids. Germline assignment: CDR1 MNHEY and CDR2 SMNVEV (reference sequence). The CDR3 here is CASRWTGETYEQYF. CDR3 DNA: TGTGCCAGCAGATGGACAGGGGAGACCTACGAGCAGTACTTC.

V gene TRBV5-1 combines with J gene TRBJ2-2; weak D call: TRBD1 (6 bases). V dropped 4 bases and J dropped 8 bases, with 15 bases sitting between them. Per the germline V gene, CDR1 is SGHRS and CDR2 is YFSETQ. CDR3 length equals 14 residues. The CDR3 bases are TGCGCCAGCAGCCCGGGACAAACCACGGGGGAGCTGTTTTTT. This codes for CASSPGQTTGELFF.

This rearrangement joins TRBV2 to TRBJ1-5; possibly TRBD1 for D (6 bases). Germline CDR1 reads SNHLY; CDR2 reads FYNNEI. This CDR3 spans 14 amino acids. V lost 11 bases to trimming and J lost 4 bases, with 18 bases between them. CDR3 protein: CASGKGHRNQPQHF. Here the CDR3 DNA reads TGTGCCTCGGGGAAGGGACACAGAAATCAGCCCCAGCATTTT.

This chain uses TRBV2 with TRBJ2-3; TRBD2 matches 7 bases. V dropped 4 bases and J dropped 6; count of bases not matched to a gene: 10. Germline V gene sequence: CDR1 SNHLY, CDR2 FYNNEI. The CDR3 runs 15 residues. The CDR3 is CASSVRLAVEDTQYF. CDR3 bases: TGTGCCAGCAGTGTCCGGCTAGCGGTGGAGGATACGCAGTATTTT.

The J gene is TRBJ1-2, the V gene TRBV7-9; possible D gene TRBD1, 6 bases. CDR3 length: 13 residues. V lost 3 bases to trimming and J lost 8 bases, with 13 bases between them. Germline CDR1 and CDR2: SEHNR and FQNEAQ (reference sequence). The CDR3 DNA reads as TGTGCCAGCAGCTTCCGGGACATTCGGGGCTACACCTTC. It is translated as CASSFRDIRGYTF.

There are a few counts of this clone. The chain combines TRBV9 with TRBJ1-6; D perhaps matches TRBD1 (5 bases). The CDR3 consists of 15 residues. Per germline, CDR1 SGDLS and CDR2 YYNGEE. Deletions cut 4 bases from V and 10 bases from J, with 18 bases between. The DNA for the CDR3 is TGTGCCAGCAGCCCCGGAGTCAGGGTGGAATCACCCCTCCACTTT. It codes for CASSPGVRVESPLHF.

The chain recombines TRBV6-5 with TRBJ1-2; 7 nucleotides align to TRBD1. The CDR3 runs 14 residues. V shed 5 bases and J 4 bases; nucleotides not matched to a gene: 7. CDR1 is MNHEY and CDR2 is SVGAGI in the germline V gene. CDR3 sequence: CASSKSGTAYGYTF. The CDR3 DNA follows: TGTGCCAGCAGTAAGTCCGGGACAGCCTATGGCTACACCTTC.

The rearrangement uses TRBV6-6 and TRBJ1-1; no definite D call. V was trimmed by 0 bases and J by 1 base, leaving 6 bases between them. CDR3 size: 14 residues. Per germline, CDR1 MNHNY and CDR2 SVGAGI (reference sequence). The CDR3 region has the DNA TGTGCCAGCAGTTACTCGGGCAGGAACACTGAAGCTTTCTTT. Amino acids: CASSYSGRNTEAFF.

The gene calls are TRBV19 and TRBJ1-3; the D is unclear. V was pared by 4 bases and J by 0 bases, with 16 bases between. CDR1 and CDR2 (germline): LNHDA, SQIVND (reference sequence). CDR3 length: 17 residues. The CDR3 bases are TGTGCCAGTAGTAGGGAGGAAACCGTTCTCTCTGGAAACACCATATATTTT. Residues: CASSREETVLSGNTIYF.